This record covers a single T cell receptor (beta chain). The antigen is unknown. This CDR3 comprises 12 residues. Trimming removed 9 bases from V and 7 bases from J; junction bases left unmatched: 5. Germline V gene lookup returns CDR1 SNHLY and CDR2 FYNNEI. This sample is part of a study of cytomegalovirus exposure and HLA in healthy donors. Study background: As an earlier analysis found, around 200 million T cells yielded some 120 million unique TCR beta sequences. Study results and limitations: Later analysis showed TCR association rates varying by HLA locus, highest for DRB1 and lowest for HLA-C. Confirmation was obtained in vitro that three CMV-associated chains are specific for CMV antigens.

This PCR relied on a set of 60 Vbeta primers and 13 Jbeta primers. This table comes from immunoSEQ multiplex PCR, and its TCRdb copy is limited to in-frame clones, with some not included. This table has around 70,000 clones, 86% appearing once. The sequence derives from a woman aged 25 to 39 in good health and CMV-seronegative. Sample: PBMCs. J is TRBJ1-5 and V is TRBV2; 8 positions match TRBD1. This chain's CDR3 is CASGQGNQPQHF. The CDR3 DNA is TGTGCCAGTGGACAGGGAAACCAGCCCCAGCATTTT.